The rows below give T cell receptor beta chains drawn from one sample of a study of shared clonotypes between healthy human individuals. Repertoires were generated with immunoSEQ multiplex PCR, while TCRdb's copy carries only in-frame clones and drops some. The sample contains around 500,000 clones, about 78% of which appear only once. The sample was PBMCs. These receptors all come from a woman in her thirties or forties in good health. Some clones in this sample may be carry-over from other donors' samples. Both conserved end residues are part of each CDR3. The D gene is left open where the match is weak. Clone size is shown for a subset of rows, as once, few, many or a class of expanded clone.

d_call: TRBD1
j_call: TRBJ1-4
v_call: TRBV19
clone_size: .
cdr3_aa: CASSIRQGVDEKLFF
cdr3_nt: TGTGCCAGTAGTATCAGGCAGGGGGTGGATGAAAAACTGTTTTTT

d_call: .
j_call: TRBJ2-7
v_call: TRBV14
clone_size: once
cdr3_aa: CASSQAGSPYEQYF
cdr3_nt: TGTGCCAGCAGCCAAGCAGGTTCCCCCTACGAGCAGTACTTC

d_call: TRBD2
j_call: TRBJ2-1
v_call: TRBV7-3
clone_size: few
cdr3_aa: CASSLSGTSGNEQFF
cdr3_nt: TGTGCCAGCAGCTTATCCGGGACTAGCGGCAATGAGCAGTTCTTC

d_call: .
j_call: TRBJ1-4
v_call: TRBV2
clone_size: .
cdr3_aa: CASSVTRSNEKLFF
cdr3_nt: TGTGCCAGCAGTGTTACCAGGTCTAATGAAAAACTGTTTTTT

d_call: .
j_call: TRBJ2-3
v_call: TRBV5-1
clone_size: .
cdr3_aa: CASSFTGGTDTQYF
cdr3_nt: TGCGCCAGCAGCTTTACGGGGGGCACAGATACGCAGTATTTT

d_call: TRBD2
j_call: TRBJ2-7
v_call: TRBV11-1
clone_size: .
cdr3_aa: CASSRPGTSGSTEQYF
cdr3_nt: TGTGCCAGCAGTCGTCCCGGGACTAGCGGGAGTACCGAGCAGTACTTC

d_call: TRBD1
j_call: TRBJ2-7
v_call: TRBV4-1
clone_size: .
cdr3_aa: CTSSQDSTRTGRTDEQYF
cdr3_nt: TGCACCAGCAGCCAAGACTCAACCAGGACAGGGAGGACCGACGAGCAGTACTTC

d_call: TRBD1
j_call: TRBJ1-1
v_call: TRBV7-9
clone_size: .
cdr3_aa: CASSPAGQGITEAFF
cdr3_nt: TGTGCCAGCAGCCCCGCGGGACAGGGGATTACTGAAGCTTTCTTT

d_call: TRBD1
j_call: TRBJ2-7
v_call: TRBV9
clone_size: many
cdr3_aa: CASSVGDRGLGEQYF
cdr3_nt: TGTGCCAGCAGCGTAGGGGACAGGGGGCTGGGCGAGCAGTACTTC

d_call: .
j_call: TRBJ1-4
v_call: TRBV4-3
clone_size: .
cdr3_aa: CASSQGVRSGNEKLFF
cdr3_nt: TGCGCCAGCAGCCAAGGGGTTCGCAGTGGGAATGAAAAACTGTTTTTT

d_call: TRBD1
j_call: TRBJ2-2
v_call: TRBV18
clone_size: few
cdr3_aa: CASSRVRGQTGELFF
cdr3_nt: TGTGCCAGCTCACGAGTCAGGGGGCAAACCGGGGAGCTGTTTTTT

d_call: .
j_call: TRBJ1-2
v_call: TRBV30
clone_size: .
cdr3_aa: CAWSALGGVPNYGYTF
cdr3_nt: TGTGCCTGGAGTGCACTTGGTGGGGTACCTAACTATGGCTACACCTTC

d_call: TRBD1
j_call: TRBJ1-1
v_call: TRBV15
clone_size: .
cdr3_aa: CATSVRSGTAFGTEAFF
cdr3_nt: TGTGCCACCAGCGTAAGATCCGGGACAGCCTTTGGCACTGAAGCTTTCTTT

d_call: .
j_call: TRBJ1-1
v_call: TRBV27
clone_size: few
cdr3_aa: CASSLYGLAEAFF
cdr3_nt: TGTGCCAGCAGTTTGTACGGTCTCGCTGAAGCTTTCTTT

d_call: .
j_call: TRBJ2-3
v_call: TRBV6-5
clone_size: once
cdr3_aa: CASSYEGGSGDTQYF
cdr3_nt: TGTGCCAGCAGTTACGAGGGCGGGTCCGGAGATACGCAGTATTTT

d_call: .
j_call: TRBJ2-1
v_call: TRBV7-3
clone_size: .
cdr3_aa: CASSPNPRTSSGEQFF
cdr3_nt: TGTGCCAGCAGCCCAAACCCCCGAACTAGTTCCGGTGAGCAGTTCTTC

d_call: TRBD2
j_call: TRBJ2-1
v_call: TRBV9
clone_size: .
cdr3_aa: CASSALEGLANNEQFF
cdr3_nt: TGTGCCAGCAGCGCCTTAGAGGGACTAGCTAACAATGAGCAGTTCTTC

d_call: TRBD2
j_call: TRBJ2-7
v_call: TRBV11-2
clone_size: few
cdr3_aa: CASSLTSGTSEQYF
cdr3_nt: TGTGCCAGCAGCTTGACTAGCGGGACGAGCGAGCAGTACTTC

d_call: TRBD2
j_call: TRBJ2-7
v_call: TRBV30
clone_size: .
cdr3_aa: CAWIPLAGGEQYF
cdr3_nt: TGTGCCTGGATACCTCTAGCGGGAGGCGAGCAGTACTTC

d_call: TRBD2
j_call: TRBJ2-7
v_call: TRBV15
clone_size: .
cdr3_aa: CATAGLVGTAPYEQYF
cdr3_nt: TGTGCCACCGCAGGACTAGTGGGAACCGCGCCCTACGAGCAGTACTTC

d_call: .
j_call: TRBJ2-5
v_call: TRBV5-6
clone_size: .
cdr3_aa: CASRGWGQETQYF
cdr3_nt: TGTGCCAGCAGGGGTTGGGGTCAAGAGACCCAGTACTTC

d_call: .
j_call: TRBJ1-5
v_call: TRBV28
clone_size: .
cdr3_aa: CASSSPGQPQHF
cdr3_nt: TGTGCCAGCAGTTCCCCCGGGCAGCCCCAGCATTTT

d_call: .
j_call: TRBJ1-4
v_call: TRBV19
clone_size: many
cdr3_aa: CASRTAGATNEKLFF
cdr3_nt: TGTGCCAGTAGGACCGCCGGGGCAACTAATGAAAAACTGTTTTTT

d_call: TRBD1
j_call: TRBJ2-5
v_call: TRBV30
clone_size: .
cdr3_aa: CAWSPGQGAQETQYF
cdr3_nt: TGTGCCTGGAGTCCCGGACAGGGGGCCCAAGAGACCCAGTACTTC

d_call: TRBD1
j_call: TRBJ1-2
v_call: TRBV7-2
clone_size: .
cdr3_aa: CASSSPGGDRGYGYTF
cdr3_nt: TGTGCCAGCAGCTCTCCCGGGGGTGACAGGGGTTATGGCTACACCTTC

d_call: TRBD2
j_call: TRBJ2-1
v_call: TRBV7-9
clone_size: .
cdr3_aa: CASSLGTSGSYNEQFF
cdr3_nt: TGTGCCAGCAGCTTAGGGACTAGCGGGTCGTACAATGAGCAGTTCTTC

d_call: TRBD1
j_call: TRBJ2-7
v_call: TRBV7-2
clone_size: .
cdr3_aa: CASSLGSGGSSYEQYF
cdr3_nt: TGTGCCAGCAGCTTAGGTTCAGGGGGAAGCTCCTACGAGCAGTACTTC

d_call: .
j_call: TRBJ2-5
v_call: TRBV19
clone_size: .
cdr3_aa: CASSIEAGQETQYF
cdr3_nt: TGTGCCAGTAGTATAGAGGCCGGCCAAGAGACCCAGTACTTC

d_call: .
j_call: TRBJ2-5
v_call: TRBV5-4
clone_size: .
cdr3_aa: CASSAPGVGETQYF
cdr3_nt: TGTGCCAGCAGCGCCCCGGGGGTGGGGGAGACCCAGTACTTC

d_call: .
j_call: TRBJ1-1
v_call: TRBV30
clone_size: .
cdr3_aa: CAWSVRSRGNTEAFF
cdr3_nt: TGTGCCTGGAGTGTACGATCCAGGGGTAACACTGAAGCTTTCTTT

d_call: .
j_call: TRBJ2-3
v_call: TRBV7-9
clone_size: .
cdr3_aa: CASSLSGSTDTQYF
cdr3_nt: TGTGCCAGCAGCCTAAGCGGATCCACAGATACGCAGTATTTT

d_call: .
j_call: TRBJ2-7
v_call: TRBV4-2
clone_size: .
cdr3_aa: CASSQDQIHRDISYEQYF
cdr3_nt: TGTGCCAGCAGCCAAGATCAAATCCACCGGGACATCTCCTACGAGCAGTACTTC

d_call: TRBD2
j_call: TRBJ2-5
v_call: TRBV28
clone_size: .
cdr3_aa: CASLGASGSLETQYF
cdr3_nt: TGTGCCAGCTTGGGGGCTAGCGGGAGCTTGGAGACCCAGTACTTC

d_call: TRBD2
j_call: TRBJ2-3
v_call: TRBV10-3
clone_size: .
cdr3_aa: CAISEPGLVGADTQYF
cdr3_nt: TGTGCCATCAGTGAACCGGGACTAGTAGGTGCAGATACGCAGTATTTT